This T cell receptor (beta chain) was recovered during a study of CD8 T cells in ankylosing spondylitis. General study results and limits: One TCR beta motif, made up of roughly eight highly homologous variants, appeared characteristic of ankylosing spondylitis blood.

5'-RACE, quantitative and with molecular barcodes, yielded the TCR beta libraries. Each CDR3 protein gets one entry after TCRdb re-called the 5' RACE reads with MiXCR. The sample includes about 500,000 distinct CDR3 sequences, roughly an eighth of them seen just once. Germline V lookup: CDR1 SNHLY, CDR2 FYNNEI. Trimming left V 7 bases short and J 0 bases short, with 7 bases between. The CDR3 contains 13 residues. This clonotype was counted ten times or more. Its antigen is currently unknown. Sequencing was performed on blood, either unsorted or a sorted T cell fraction (not recorded which). The chain couples TRBV2 to TRBJ1-5; the D gene is possibly TRBD1 (6 bases). The TCR sequence derives from a male donor with ankylosing spondylitis. The CDR3 reads CASKGDSNQPQHF. In DNA form, the CDR3 reads TGTGCCAGCAAGGGGGATAGCAATCAGCCCCAGCATTTT. The full variable domain, in which reference TRBV2 and TRBJ1-5 provide the parts outside the CDR3, is EPEVTQTPSHQVTQMGQEVILRCVPISNHLYFYWYRQILGQKVEFLVSFYNNEISEKSEIFDDQFSVERPDGSNFTLKIRSTKLEDSAMYFCASKGDSNQPQHFGDGTRLSIL.